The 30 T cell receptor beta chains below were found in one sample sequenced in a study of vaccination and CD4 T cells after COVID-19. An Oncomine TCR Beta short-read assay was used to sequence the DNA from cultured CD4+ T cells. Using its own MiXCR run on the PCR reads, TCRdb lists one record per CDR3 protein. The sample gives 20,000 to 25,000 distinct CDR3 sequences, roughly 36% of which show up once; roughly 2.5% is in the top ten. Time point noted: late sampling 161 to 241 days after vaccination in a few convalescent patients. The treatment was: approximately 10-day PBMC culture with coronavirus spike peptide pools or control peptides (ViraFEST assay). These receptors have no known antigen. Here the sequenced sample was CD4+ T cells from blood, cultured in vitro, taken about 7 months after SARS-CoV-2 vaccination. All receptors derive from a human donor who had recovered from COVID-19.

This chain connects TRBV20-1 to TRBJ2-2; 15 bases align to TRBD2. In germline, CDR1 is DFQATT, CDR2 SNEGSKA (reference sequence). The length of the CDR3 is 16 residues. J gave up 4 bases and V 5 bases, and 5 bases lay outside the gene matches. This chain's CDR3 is CSALRTSGRATGELFF. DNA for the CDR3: TGCAGTGCTCTAAGGACTAGCGGGAGGGCCACCGGGGAGCTGTTTTTT.

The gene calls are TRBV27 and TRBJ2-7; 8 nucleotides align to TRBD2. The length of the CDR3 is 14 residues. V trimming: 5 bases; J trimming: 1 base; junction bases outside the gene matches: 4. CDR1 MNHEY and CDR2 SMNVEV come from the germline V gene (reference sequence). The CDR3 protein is CASSTQRESYEQYF. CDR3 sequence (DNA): TGTGCCAGCAGTACTCAGCGGGAGTCCTACGAGCAGTACTTC.

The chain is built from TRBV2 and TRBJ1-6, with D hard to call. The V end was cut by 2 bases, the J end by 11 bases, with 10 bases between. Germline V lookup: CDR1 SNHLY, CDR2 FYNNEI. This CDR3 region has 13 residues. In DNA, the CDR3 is TGTGCCAGCAGTGAATTCGCGAAGGCACCCCTCCACTTT. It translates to CASSEFAKAPLHF.

The CDR3 region has the DNA TGCGCCAGCAGCCAAGATCCGGGGGAGGGCCTCGCAGATACGCAGTATTTT. It yields the protein CASSQDPGEGLADTQYF. The chain is built from TRBV4-1 and TRBJ2-3; 7 bases map to TRBD2. With 0 bases clipped from V and 4 bases from J, the junction kept 10 bases outside the gene matches. CDR3 length: 17 residues. Germline V lookup: CDR1 MGHRA, CDR2 YSYEKL.

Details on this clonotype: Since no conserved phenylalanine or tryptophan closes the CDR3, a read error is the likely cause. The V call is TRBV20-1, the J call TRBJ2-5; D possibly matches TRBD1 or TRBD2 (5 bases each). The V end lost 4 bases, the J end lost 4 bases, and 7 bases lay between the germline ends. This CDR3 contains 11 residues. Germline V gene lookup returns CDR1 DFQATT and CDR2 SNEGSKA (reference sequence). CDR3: CSAKRGETQYV. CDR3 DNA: TGCAGTGCTAAGAGGGGAGAGACCCAGTACGTC.

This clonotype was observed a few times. The CDR3 here is CASSPRGTDTQYF. CDR3 sequence (DNA): TGTGCCAGCAGCCCACGGGGAACAGATACGCAGTATTTT. J is TRBJ2-3 and V is TRBV6-2 or TRBV6-3; D may be TRBD2 (5 bases). CDR3 length equals 13 residues. The germline V gene encodes CDR1 MNHEY and CDR2 SVGEGT. The germline V and J ends were trimmed by 6 bases and 3 bases, with 10 bases remaining between them.

CDR3 sequence (DNA): TGCAGTGCTGGAGGGGGGCTTAATGAGCAGTTCTTC. As protein: CSAGGGLNEQFF. V gene TRBV20-1 combines with J gene TRBJ2-1, with D possibly being TRBD1 or TRBD2 (6 bases each). This CDR3 contains 12 residues. The germline CDR1 and CDR2 sequences are DFQATT and SNEGSKA (reference sequence). V lost 5 bases, J lost 7 bases, and 12 bases lay in between.

CDR3 sequence reads: CASSRTSSYEQYF. The CDR3, as DNA: TGTGCCAGCAGTAGGACGAGCTCCTACGAGCAGTACTTC. The genes are TRBV28 and TRBJ2-7; D unresolved. The V gene lost 5 bases and the J gene lost 0 bases, with 8 bases spanning the gap. The CDR3 length is 13 residues. The V gene's germline CDR1 is MDHEN and CDR2 SYDVKM.

CDR3 protein: CSVNPDGGMTEAFF. CDR3 in DNA: TGCAGCGTAAACCCGGACGGTGGGATGACTGAAGCTTTCTTT. The V gene is TRBV29-1, the J gene TRBJ1-1; D is uncertain. The V gene's germline CDR1 is SQVTM and CDR2 ANQGSEA. The V gene lost 6 bases and the J gene lost 5 bases, with 19 bases spanning the gap. This CDR3 has 14 residues. The whole variable domain, filled in from reference TRBV29-1 and TRBJ1-1, reads SAVISQKPSRDICQRGTSLTIQCQVDSQVTMMFWYRQQPGQSLTLIATANQGSEATYESGFVIDKFPISRPNLTFSTLTVSNMSPEDSSIYLCSVNPDGGMTEAFFGQGTRLTVV.

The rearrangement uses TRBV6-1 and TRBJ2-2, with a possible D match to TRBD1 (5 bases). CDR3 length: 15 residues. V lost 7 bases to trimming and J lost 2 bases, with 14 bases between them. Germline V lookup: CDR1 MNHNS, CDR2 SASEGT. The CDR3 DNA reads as TGTGCCAGCACCCGGGCAGGGATCAACACCGGGGAGCTGTTTTTT. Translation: CASTRAGINTGELFF.

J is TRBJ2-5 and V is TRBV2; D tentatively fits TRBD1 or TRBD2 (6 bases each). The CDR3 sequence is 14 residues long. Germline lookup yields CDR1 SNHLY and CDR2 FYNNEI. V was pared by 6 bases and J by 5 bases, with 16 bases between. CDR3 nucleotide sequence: TGTGCCAGCAGCGAATACACAGGGAGGGAGACCCAGTACTTC. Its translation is CASSEYTGRETQYF. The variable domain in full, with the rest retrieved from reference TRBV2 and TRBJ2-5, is EPEVTQTPSHQVTQMGQEVILRCVPISNHLYFYWYRQILGQKVEFLVSFYNNEISEKSEIFDDQFSVERPDGSNFTLKIRSTKLEDSAMYFCASSEYTGRETQYFGPGTRLLVL.

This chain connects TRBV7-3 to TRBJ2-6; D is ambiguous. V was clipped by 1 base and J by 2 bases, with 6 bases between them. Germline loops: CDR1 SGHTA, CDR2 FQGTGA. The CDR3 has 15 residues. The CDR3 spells CASSLRVTGANVLTF. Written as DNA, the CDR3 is TGTGCCAGCAGCTTAAGGGTGACTGGGGCCAACGTCCTGACTTTC.

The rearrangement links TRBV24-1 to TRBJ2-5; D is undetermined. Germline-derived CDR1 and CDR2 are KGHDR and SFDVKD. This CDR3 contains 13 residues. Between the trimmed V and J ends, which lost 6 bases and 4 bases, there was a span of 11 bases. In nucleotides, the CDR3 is TGTGCCACCAGTCGGAATTGGGGAGAGACCCAGTACTTC. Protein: CATSRNWGETQYF.

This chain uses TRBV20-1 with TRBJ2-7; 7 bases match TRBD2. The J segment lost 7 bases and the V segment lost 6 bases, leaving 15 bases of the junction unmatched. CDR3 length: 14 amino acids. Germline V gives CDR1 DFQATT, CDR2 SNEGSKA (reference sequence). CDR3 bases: TGCAGTGCCATCGGACTAGGAGGGCCGAGGGAGCAGTACTTC. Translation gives CSAIGLGGPREQYF.

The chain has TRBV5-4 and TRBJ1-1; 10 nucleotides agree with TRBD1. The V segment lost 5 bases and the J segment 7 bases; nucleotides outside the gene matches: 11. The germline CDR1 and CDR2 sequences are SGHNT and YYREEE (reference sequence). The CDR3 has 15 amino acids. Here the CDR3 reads CASSTPRDRGFEAFF. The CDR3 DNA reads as TGTGCCAGCAGTACGCCCCGGGACAGGGGATTTGAAGCTTTCTTT.

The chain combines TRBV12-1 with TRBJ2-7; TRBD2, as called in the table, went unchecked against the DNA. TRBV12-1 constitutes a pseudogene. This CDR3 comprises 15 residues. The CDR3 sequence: CASGLWREGLYEQYF. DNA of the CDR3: TGTGCCAGCGGACTTTGGCGGGAGGGCCTCTACGAGCAGTACTTC.

The CDR3 here is CASSPGQGFYEQYF. The CDR3, as DNA: TGCGCCAGCAGCCCCGGACAGGGATTCTACGAGCAGTACTTC. The rearrangement joins TRBV5-1 to TRBJ2-7, with TRBD1 matching over 8 bases. There are 14 residues in the CDR3. Germline V lookup: CDR1 SGHRS, CDR2 YFSETQ. The ends lost 4 bases at V and 3 bases at J; junction bases unmatched: 6.

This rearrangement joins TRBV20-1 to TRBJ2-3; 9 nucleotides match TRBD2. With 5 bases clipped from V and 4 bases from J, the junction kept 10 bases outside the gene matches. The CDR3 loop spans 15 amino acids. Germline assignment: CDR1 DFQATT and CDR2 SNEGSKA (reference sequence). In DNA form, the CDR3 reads TGCAGTGCTCTCAGCGGACTAGCGAGCTCAGATACGCAGTATTTT. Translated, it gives CSALSGLASSDTQYF.

CDR3 residues: CASSTGLAGGATNTGELFF. In nucleotides, the CDR3 is TGTGCCAGTAGTACAGGACTAGCGGGAGGGGCAACGAACACCGGGGAGCTGTTTTTT. The chain couples TRBV19 to TRBJ2-2, with TRBD2 matching over 15 bases. With V trimmed by 4 bases and J by 0 bases, 6 bases remained unmatched. There are 19 residues in the CDR3. Germline CDR1 reads LNHDA; CDR2 reads SQIVND (reference sequence). Full variable domain (outside the CDR3, taken from reference TRBV19 and TRBJ2-2): DGGITQSPKYLFRKEGQNVTLSCEQNLNHDAMYWYRQDPGQGLRLIYYSQIVNDFQKGDIAEGYSVSREKKESFPLTVTSAQKNPTAFYLCASSTGLAGGATNTGELFFGEGSRLTVL.

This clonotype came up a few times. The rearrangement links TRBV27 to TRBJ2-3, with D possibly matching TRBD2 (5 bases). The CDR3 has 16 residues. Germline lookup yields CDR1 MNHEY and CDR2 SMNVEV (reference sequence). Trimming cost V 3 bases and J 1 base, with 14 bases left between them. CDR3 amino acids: CASSFTIAGGTDTQYF. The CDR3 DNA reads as TGTGCCAGCAGTTTTACTATCGCGGGCGGCACAGATACGCAGTATTTT.

CDR3 sequence: CSARDMTEFRNQPQHF. In DNA, the CDR3 is TGCAGTGCTAGAGATATGACGGAATTTCGTAATCAGCCCCAGCATTTT. This chain connects TRBV20-1 to TRBJ1-5; unclear D gene. Germline V CDR1 and CDR2: DFQATT, SNEGSKA (reference sequence). Between the trimmed V and J ends, which lost 0 bases and 4 bases, there was a span of 16 bases. The CDR3 has 16 amino acids.

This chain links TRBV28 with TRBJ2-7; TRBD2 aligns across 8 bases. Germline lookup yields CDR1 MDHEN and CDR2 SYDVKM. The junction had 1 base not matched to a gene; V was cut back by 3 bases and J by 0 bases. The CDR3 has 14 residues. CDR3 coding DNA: TGTGCCAGCAGTTTCAGCGGGAGCTCCTACGAGCAGTACTTC. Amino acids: CASSFSGSSYEQYF.

CDR3 residues: CASSWRPGGDTEAFF. The CDR3 DNA sequence: TGTGCCAGCAGTTGGCGGCCAGGGGGCGACACTGAAGCTTTCTTT. The chain is built from TRBV6-5 and TRBJ1-1; 8 nucleotides match TRBD1. The CDR3 covers 15 residues. Germline assignment: CDR1 MNHEY and CDR2 SVGAGI. V gave up 4 bases and J gave up 3 bases; unmatched junction bases: 7.

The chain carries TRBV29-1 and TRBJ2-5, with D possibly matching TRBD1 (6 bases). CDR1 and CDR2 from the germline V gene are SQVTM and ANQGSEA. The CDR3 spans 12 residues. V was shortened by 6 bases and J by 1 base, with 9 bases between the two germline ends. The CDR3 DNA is TGCAGCGTGGGACAAAGCCAAGAGACCCAGTACTTC. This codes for CSVGQSQETQYF.

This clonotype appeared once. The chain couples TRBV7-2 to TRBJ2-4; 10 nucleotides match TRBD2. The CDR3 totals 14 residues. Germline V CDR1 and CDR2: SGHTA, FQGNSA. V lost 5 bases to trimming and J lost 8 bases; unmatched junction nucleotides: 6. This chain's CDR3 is CASSPGLAVDIQYF. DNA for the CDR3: TGTGCCAGCAGCCCCGGACTAGCGGTCGACATTCAGTACTTC.

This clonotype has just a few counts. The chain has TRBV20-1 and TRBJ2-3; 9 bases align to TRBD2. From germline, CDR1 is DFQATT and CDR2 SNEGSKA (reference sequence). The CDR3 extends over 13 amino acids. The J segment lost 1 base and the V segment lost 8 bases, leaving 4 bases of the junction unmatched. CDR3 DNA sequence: TGCAGTCCGTCTAGCGGGGGCACAGATACGCAGTATTTT. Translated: CSPSSGGTDTQYF.

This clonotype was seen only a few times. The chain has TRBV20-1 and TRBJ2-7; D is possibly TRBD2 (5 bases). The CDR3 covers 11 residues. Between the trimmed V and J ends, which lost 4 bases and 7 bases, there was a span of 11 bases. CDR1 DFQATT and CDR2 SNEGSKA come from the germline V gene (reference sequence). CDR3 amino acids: CSATHGDEQYF. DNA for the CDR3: TGCAGTGCTACCCACGGGGATGAGCAGTACTTC.

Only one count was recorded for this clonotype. CDR3 amino acids: CASSPPGQSSYEQYF. The DNA for the CDR3 is TGTGCCAGCTCACCACCCGGACAGAGCTCCTACGAGCAGTACTTC. This rearrangement joins TRBV18 to TRBJ2-7, with D perhaps matching TRBD1 (6 bases). With 0 bases removed from V and 0 bases from J, the gap between germline ends came to 9 bases. This CDR3 contains 15 residues. Germline values: CDR1 KGHSH, CDR2 LQKENI. The entire variable domain, with the rest obtained from reference TRBV18 and TRBJ2-7, is as follows: NAGVMQNPRHLVRRRGQEARLRCSPMKGHSHVYWYRQLPEEGLKFMVYLQKENIIDESGMPKERFSAEFPKEGPSILRIQQVVRGDSAAYFCASSPPGQSSYEQYFGPGTRLTVT.

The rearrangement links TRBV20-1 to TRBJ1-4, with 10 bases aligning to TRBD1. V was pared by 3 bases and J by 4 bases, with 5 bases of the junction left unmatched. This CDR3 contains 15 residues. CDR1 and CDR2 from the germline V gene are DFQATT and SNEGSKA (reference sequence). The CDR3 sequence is CSARDRGSGNEKLFF. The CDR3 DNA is TGCAGTGCTAGGGACAGGGGGTCGGGTAATGAAAAACTGTTTTTT.

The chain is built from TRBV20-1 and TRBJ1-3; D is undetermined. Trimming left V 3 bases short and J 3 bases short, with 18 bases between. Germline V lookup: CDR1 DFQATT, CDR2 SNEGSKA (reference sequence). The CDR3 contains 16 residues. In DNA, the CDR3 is TGCAGTGCTAGTAGGCTGGGCATCGGCTTTGGAAACACCATATATTTT. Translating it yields CSASRLGIGFGNTIYF.